The entry that follows covers one T cell receptor (beta chain) sequence. Its antigen is currently unknown. The data are from a study of CD8+ T cells in alopecia areata. Broader study findings: An increase in clonality over normal scalp was evident in lesional scalp, especially alopecia totalis/universalis.

After isolation, RNA underwent reverse transcription to generate cDNA as the sequencing template. Sequencing used immunoSEQ multiplex PCR; TCRdb keeps in-frame clones, though not all of them. The sample gives roughly 35,000 clones, 55% of which show up once; around 43% is in the top ten. This CDR3 contains 16 residues. The specimen sequenced was NKG2D-high CD8+ T cells sorted from blood. The receptor's source is a human donor with alopecia areata. The gene calls are TRBV21-1 and TRBJ1-1. TRBV21-1 is termed a pseudogene. In nucleotides, the CDR3 is TGTGCCCAAGGGGGGAGCTCAGGGGCAGGAAACACTGAAGCTTTCTTT. This encodes CAQGGSSGAGNTEAFF.